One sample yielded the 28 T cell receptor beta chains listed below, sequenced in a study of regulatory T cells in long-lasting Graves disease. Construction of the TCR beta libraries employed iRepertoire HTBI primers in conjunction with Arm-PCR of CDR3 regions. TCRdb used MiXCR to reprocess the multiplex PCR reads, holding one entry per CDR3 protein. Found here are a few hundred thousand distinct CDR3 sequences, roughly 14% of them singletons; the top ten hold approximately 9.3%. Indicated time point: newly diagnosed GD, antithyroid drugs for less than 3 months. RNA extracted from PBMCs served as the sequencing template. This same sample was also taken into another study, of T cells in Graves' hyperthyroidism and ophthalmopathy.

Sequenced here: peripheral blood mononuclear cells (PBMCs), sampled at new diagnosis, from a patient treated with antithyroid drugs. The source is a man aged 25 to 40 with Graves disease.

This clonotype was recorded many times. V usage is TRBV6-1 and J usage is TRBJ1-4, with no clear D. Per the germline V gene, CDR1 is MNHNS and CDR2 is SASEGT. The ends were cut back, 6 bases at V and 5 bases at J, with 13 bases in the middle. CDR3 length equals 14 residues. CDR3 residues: CASRRTKGNEKLFF. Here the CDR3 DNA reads TGTGCCAGCAGACGTACAAAGGGAAATGAAAAACTGTTTTTT.

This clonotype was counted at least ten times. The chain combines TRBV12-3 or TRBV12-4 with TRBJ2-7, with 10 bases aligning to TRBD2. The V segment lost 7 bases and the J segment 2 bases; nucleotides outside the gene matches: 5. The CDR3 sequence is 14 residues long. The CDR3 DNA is TGTGCCAGCACCCTAGCGGGAGTGACCTACGAGCAGTACTTC. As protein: CASTLAGVTYEQYF.

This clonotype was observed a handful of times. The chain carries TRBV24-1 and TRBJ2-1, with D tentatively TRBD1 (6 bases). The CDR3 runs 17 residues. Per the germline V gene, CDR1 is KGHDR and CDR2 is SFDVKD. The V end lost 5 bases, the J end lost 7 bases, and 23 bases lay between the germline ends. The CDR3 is CATSGLTGTSFENEQFF. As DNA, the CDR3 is TGTGCCACCAGTGGTCTTACCGGGACATCCTTCGAGAATGAGCAGTTCTTC.

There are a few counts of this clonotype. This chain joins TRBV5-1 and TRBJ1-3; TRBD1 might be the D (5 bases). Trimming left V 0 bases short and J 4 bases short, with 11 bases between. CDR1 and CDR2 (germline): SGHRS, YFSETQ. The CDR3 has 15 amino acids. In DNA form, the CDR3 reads TGCGCCAGCAGCTTGGCCGGGGGAGCAGGAAACACCATATATTTT. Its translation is CASSLAGGAGNTIYF.

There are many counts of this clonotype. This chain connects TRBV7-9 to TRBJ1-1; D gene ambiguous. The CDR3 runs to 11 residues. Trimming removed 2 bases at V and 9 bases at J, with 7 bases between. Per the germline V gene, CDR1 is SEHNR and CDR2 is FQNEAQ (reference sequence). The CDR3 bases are TGTGCCAGCAGCTTATCCCTCCAAGCTTTCTTT. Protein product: CASSLSLQAFF.

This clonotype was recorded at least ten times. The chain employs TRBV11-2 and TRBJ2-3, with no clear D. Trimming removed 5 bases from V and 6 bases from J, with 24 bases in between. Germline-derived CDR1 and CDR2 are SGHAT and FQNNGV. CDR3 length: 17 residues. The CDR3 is CASSPYRYGPTADTQYF. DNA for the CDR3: TGTGCCAGCAGCCCCTACCGATACGGCCCCACGGCGGATACGCAGTATTTT. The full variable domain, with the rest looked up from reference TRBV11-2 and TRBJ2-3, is EAGVAQSPRYKIIEKRQSVAFWCNPISGHATLYWYQQILGQGPKLLIQFQNNGVVDDSQLPKDRFSAERLKGVDSTLKIQPAKLEDSAVYLCASSPYRYGPTADTQYFGPGTRLTVL.

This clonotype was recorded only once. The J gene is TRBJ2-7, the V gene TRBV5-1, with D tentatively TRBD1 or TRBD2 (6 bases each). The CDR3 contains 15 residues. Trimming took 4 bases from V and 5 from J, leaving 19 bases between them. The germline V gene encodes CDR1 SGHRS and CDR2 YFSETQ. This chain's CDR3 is CASSPEGVPGHEQYF. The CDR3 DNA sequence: TGCGCCAGCAGCCCGGAGGGGGTTCCTGGGCACGAGCAGTACTTC.

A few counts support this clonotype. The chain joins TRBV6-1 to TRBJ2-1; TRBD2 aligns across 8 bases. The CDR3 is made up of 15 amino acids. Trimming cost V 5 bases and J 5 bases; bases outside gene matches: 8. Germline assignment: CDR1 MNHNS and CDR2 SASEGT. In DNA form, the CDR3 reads TGTGCCAGCAGTCTGAGCGGGAGACCCAACAATGAGCAGTTCTTC. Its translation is CASSLSGRPNNEQFF.

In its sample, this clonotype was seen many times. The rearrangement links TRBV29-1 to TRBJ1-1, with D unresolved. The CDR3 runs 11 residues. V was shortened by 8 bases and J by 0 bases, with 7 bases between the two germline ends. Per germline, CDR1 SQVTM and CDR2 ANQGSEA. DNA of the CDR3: TGCAGCCTGAGGGTGAACACTGAAGCTTTCTTT. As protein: CSLRVNTEAFF.

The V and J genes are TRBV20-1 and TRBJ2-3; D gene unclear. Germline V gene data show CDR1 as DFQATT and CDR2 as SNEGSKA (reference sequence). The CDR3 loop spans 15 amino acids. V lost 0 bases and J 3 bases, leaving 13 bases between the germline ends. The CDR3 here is CSARDNVFTTDTQYF. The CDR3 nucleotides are TGCAGTGCTAGAGATAACGTGTTCACGACAGATACGCAGTATTTT.

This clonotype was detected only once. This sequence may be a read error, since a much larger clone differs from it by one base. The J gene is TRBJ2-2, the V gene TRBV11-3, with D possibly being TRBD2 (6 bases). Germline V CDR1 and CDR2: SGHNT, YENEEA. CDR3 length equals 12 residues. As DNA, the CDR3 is TGTGCCAGCAGCTTAGAAACCGGGGGGCTGTTTTTT. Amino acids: CASSLETGGLFF.

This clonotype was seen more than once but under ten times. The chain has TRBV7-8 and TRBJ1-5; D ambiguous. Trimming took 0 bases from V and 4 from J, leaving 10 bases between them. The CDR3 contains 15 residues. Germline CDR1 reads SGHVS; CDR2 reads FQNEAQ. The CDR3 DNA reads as TGTGCCAGCAGCTTAGCGCGGCGCCCGAATCAGCCCCAGCATTTT. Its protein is CASSLARRPNQPQHF.

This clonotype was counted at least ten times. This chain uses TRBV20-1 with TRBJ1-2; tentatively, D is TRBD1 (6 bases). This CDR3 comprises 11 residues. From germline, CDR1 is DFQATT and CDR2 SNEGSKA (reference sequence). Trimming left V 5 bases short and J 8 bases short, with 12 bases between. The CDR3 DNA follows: TGCAGTGCTGTGGGGACATACGGCTACACCTTC. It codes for CSAVGTYGYTF.

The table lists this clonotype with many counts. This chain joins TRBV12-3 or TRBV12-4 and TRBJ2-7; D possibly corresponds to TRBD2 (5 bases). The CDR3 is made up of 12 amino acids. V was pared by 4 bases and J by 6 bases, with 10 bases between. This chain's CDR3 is CASSWAAAEQYF. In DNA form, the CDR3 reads TGTGCCAGCAGTTGGGCAGCGGCCGAGCAGTACTTC.

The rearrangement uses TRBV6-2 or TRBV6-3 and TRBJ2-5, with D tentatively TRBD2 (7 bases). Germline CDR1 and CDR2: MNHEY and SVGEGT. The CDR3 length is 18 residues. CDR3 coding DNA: TGTGCTGCAGGGGCTCTTGCGGGAGAGTGGGACTTTAAAGAGACCCAGTACTTC. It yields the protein CAAGALAGEWDFKETQYF.

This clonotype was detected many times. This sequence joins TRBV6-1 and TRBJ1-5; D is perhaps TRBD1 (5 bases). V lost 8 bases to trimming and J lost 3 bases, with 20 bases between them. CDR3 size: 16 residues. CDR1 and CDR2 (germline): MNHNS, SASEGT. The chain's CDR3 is CASSTWGRTSNQPQHF. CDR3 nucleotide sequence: TGTGCCAGCTCTACCTGGGGCCGAACATCCAATCAGCCCCAGCATTTT.

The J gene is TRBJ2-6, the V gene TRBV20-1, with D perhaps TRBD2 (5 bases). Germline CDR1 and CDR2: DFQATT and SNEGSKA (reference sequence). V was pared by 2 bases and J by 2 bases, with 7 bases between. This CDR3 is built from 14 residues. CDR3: CSARRGPGANVLTF. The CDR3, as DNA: TGCAGTGCTAGACGCGGGCCTGGGGCCAACGTCCTGACTTTC.

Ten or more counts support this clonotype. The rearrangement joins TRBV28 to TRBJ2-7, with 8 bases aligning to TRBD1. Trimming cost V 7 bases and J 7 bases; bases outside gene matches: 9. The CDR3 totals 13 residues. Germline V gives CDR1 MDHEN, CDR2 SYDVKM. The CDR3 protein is CASTSDRAGEQYF. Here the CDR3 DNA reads TGTGCCAGCACCTCGGACAGGGCTGGTGAGCAGTACTTC.

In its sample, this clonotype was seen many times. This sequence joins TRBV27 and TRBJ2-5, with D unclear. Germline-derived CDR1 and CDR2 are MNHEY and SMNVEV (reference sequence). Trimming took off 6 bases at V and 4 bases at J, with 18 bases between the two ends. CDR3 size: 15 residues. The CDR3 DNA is TGTGCCAGCAGCCCCACAGAGACCCCAGGAGAGACCCAGTACTTC. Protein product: CASSPTETPGETQYF.

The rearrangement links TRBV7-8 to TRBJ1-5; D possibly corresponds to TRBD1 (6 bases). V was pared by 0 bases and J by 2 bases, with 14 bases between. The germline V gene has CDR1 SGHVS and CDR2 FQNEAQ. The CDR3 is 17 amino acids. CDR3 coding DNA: TGTGCCAGCAGCTTAGCGCAGAGCAGGGGACGCAATCAGCCCCAGCATTTT. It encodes CASSLAQSRGRNQPQHF.

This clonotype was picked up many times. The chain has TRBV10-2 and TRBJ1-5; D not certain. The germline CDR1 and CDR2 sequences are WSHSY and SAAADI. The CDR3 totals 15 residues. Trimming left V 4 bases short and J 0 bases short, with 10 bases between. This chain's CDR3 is CASSGPTVSNQPQHF. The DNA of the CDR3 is TGCGCCAGCAGTGGACCCACAGTTAGCAATCAGCCCCAGCATTTT.

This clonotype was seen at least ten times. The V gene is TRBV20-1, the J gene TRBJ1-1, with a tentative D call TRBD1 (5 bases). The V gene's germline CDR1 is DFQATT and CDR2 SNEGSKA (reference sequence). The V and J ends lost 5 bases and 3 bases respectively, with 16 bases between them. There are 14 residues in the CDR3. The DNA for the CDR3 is TGCAGTGCTTCCGGACCGGCGGGGCACACTGAAGCTTTCTTT. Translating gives CSASGPAGHTEAFF.

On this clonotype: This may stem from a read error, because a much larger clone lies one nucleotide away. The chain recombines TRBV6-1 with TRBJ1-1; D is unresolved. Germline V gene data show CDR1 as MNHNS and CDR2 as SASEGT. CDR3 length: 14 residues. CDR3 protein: CASSAGGKNTEALF. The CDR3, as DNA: TGTGCCAGCAGTGCAGGCGGAAAGAACACTGAAGCTCTCTTT.

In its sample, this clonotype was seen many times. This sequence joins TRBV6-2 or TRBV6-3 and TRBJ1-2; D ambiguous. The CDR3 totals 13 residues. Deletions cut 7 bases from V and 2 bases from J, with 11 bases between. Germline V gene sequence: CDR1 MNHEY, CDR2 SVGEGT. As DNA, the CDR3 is TGTGCCAGCACTCTCGGAGAGAACTATGGCTACACCTTC. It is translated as CASTLGENYGYTF.

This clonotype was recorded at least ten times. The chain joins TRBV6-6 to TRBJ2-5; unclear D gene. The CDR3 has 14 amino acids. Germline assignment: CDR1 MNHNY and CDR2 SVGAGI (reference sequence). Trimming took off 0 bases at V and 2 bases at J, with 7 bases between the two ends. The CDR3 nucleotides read TGTGCCAGCAGTTACTCGGCCGCTCAAGAGACCCAGTACTTC. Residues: CASSYSAAQETQYF.

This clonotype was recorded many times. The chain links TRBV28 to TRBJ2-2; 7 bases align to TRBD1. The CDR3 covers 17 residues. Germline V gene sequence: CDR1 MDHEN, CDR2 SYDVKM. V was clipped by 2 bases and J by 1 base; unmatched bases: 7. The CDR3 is CASSLRTGPLNTGELFF. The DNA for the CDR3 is TGTGCCAGCAGTTTAAGGACAGGACCACTGAACACCGGGGAGCTGTTTTTT.

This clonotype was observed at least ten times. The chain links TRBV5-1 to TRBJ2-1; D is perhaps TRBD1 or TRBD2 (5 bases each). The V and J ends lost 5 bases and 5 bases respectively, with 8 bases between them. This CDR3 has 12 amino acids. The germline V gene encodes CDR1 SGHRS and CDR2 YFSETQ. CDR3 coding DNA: TGCGCCAGCAGGTGGGACCACAATGAGCAGTTCTTC. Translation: CASRWDHNEQFF.

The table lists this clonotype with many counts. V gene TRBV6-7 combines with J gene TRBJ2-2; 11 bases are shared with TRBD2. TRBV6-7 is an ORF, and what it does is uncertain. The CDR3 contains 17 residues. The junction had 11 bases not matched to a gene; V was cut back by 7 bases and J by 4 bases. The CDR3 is CASTSSGRIWSTGELFF. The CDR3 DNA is TGTGCCAGCACATCTAGCGGGAGGATCTGGAGCACCGGGGAGCTGTTTTTT.